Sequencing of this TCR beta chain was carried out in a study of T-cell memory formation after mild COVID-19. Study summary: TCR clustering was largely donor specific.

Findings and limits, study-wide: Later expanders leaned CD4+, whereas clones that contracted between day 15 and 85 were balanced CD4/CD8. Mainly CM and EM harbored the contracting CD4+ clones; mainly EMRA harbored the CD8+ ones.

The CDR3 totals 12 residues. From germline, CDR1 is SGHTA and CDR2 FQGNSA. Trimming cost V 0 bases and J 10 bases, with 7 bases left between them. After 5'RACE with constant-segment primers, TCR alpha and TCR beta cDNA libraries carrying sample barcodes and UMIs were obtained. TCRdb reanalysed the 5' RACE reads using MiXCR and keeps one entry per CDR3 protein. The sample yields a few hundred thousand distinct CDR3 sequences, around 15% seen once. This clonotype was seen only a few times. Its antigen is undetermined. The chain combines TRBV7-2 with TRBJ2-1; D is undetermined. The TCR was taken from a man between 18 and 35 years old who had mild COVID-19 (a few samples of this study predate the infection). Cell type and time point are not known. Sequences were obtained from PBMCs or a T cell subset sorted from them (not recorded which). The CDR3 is CASSLAQTEQFF. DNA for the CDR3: TGTGCCAGCAGCTTAGCACAGACAGAGCAGTTCTTC.